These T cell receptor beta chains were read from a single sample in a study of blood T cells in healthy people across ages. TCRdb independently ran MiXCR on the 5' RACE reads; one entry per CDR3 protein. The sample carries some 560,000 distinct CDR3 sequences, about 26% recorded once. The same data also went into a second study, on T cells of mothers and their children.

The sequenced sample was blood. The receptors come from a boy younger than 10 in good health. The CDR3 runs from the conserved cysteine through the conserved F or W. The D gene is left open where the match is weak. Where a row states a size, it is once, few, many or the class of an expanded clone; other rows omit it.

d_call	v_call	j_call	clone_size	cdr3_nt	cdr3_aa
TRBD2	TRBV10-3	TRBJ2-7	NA	TGTGCCATCGGTGTAGCTAGCGGGAGGTCCTACGAGCAGTACTTC	CAIGVASGRSYEQYF
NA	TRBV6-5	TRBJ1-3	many	TGTGCCAGCAGTCGCACAGGAGCCTCTGGAAACACCATATATTTT	CASSRTGASGNTIYF
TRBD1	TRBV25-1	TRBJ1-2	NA	TGTGCCAGCAGCGGGACAGGGTGGTATGGCTACACCTTC	CASSGTGWYGYTF
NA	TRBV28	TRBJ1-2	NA	TGTGCCAGCAGTTTACGCCAAACGCCTATTGGCTACACCTTC	CASSLRQTPIGYTF
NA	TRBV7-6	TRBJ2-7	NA	TGTGCCAGCAGCTTAGCGGGGGAAGGGCAGTACTTC	CASSLAGEGQYF
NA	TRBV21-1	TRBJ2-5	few	TGTGCCAGCACCTTCCAAGGGGTGGCCCCCCAAGAGACCCAGTACTTC	CASTFQGVAPQETQYF
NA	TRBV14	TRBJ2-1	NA	TGTGCCAGCAGCTATGTTCGGGGGAGCTCCTACAATGAGCAGTTCTTC	CASSYVRGSSYNEQFF
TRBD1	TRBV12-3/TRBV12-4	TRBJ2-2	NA	TGTGCCACCCGGTCCAGGGGGAGCACCGGGGAGCTGTTTTTT	CATRSRGSTGELFF
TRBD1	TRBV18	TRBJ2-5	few	TGTGCCAGCTCACCCTTGGACAGGTTTGGACTGGAGACCCAGTACTTC	CASSPLDRFGLETQYF
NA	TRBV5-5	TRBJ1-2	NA	TGTGCCAGCGGCTTTCGGGACGGGAGCTATGGCTACACCTTC	CASGFRDGSYGYTF
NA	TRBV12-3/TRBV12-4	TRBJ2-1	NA	TGTGCCAGCAGTCCTACCGGGACTGACAATGAGCAGTTCTTC	CASSPTGTDNEQFF
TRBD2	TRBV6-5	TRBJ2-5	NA	TGTGCCAGCAGTTACCCCAGACTAGCGGGGGGGTTTAAAAAAGAGACCCAGTACTTC	CASSYPRLAGGFKKETQYF
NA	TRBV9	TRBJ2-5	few	TGTGCCAGCAGCGTACTGGGCCAAGAGACCCAGTACTTC	CASSVLGQETQYF
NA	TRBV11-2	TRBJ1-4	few	TGTGCCAGCAGCCCATCAGTGAATAGGAATGAAAAACTGTTTTTT	CASSPSVNRNEKLFF
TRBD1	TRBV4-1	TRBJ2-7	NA	TGCGCCAGCAGCCAAGATGAAGCGACAGGGGTCTACGAGCAGTACTTC	CASSQDEATGVYEQYF
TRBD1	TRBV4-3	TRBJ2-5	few	TGCGCCAGCAGCCAAGAGCATCCCGGGACAGGGTTTGAGACCCAGTACTTC	CASSQEHPGTGFETQYF
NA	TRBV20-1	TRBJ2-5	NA	TGCAGTGCTATGACAGAGACCCAGTACTTC	CSAMTETQYF
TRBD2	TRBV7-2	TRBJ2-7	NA	TGTGCCAGCAGCTCGCAGTCCGGGACTAGCGCATACGAGCAGTACTTC	CASSSQSGTSAYEQYF
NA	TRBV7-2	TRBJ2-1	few	TGTGCCAGCACCAGAAGCGGCTCCTACAATGAGCAGTTCTTC	CASTRSGSYNEQFF
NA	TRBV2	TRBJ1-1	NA	TGTGCCAGCAGTGCGGACAGTTACACTGAAGCTTTCTTT	CASSADSYTEAFF
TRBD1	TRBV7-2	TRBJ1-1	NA	TGTGCCAGCAGCTTTGGCGGCGACAGGGCTGAAGCTTTCTTT	CASSFGGDRAEAFF
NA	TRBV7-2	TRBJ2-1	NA	TGTGCCAGCAGCTCGGCAGCCACCTACAATGAGCAGTTCTTC	CASSSAATYNEQFF
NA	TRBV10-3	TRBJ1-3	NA	TGTGCCATTGCCGGTAGCTCTGGAAACACCATATATTTT	CAIAGSSGNTIYF
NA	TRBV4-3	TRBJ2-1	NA	TGCGCCAGCAGCCAAGATCTCTCCAGCGTTGGGTACAATGAGCAGTTCTTC	CASSQDLSSVGYNEQFF
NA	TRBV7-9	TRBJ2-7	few	TGTGCCAGCAGCTTTGTGGCGGAGGGCTCCTACGAGCAGTACTTC	CASSFVAEGSYEQYF
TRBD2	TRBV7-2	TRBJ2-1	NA	TGTGCCAGCAGCTTAGGGGGCGGGAGTGTTTACAATGAGCAGTTCTTC	CASSLGGGSVYNEQFF
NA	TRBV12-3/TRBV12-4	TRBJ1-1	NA	TGTGCCAGCAGTATAAACCCCCCCGGAAGGACTGAAGCTTTCTTT	CASSINPPGRTEAFF
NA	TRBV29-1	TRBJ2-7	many	TGCAGCGTTGAGGACCAGGGATCCTACGAGCAGTACTTC	CSVEDQGSYEQYF
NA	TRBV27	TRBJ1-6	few	TGTGCCAGCAGCCCCTCTCGGCGGCTAAATTCACCCCTCCACTTT	CASSPSRRLNSPLHF
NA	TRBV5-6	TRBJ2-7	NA	TGTGCCAGCAGCTTCAGGACTCCCTACGAGCAGTACTTC	CASSFRTPYEQYF
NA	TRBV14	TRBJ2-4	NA	TGTGCCAGCAGCCTTCATGGGGCCAAAAACATTCAGTACTTC	CASSLHGAKNIQYF
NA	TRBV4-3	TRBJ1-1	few	TGCGCCAGCAGCTCCCGGGCGGGGACTGAAGCCTTCTTT	CASSSRAGTEAFF
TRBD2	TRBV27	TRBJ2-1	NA	TGTGCCAGCAGTCAGACTAGCGGGAGTTTCAATGAGCAGTTCTTC	CASSQTSGSFNEQFF
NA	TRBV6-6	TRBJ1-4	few	TGTGCCAGCAGTTACCTGACAGGAACTAATGAAAAACTGTTTTTT	CASSYLTGTNEKLFF
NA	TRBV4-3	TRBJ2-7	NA	TGCGCCAGCAGCCAAGAACCGCGCGGAACCACCTACGAGCAGTACTTC	CASSQEPRGTTYEQYF
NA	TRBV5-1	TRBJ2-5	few	TGCGCCAGCAGCCAGGGACACTTCCAAGAGACCCAGTACTTC	CASSQGHFQETQYF
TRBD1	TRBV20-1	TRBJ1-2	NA	TGCAGTGCTAGAGATTCGACAGGGCACTATGGCTACACCTTC	CSARDSTGHYGYTF
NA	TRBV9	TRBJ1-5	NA	TGTGCCAGCAGCGATAACGGGGGAAATCAGCCCCAGCATTTT	CASSDNGGNQPQHF
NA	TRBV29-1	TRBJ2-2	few	TGCAGCGTTGGCTTGGGCGCCGGGGAGCTGTTTTTT	CSVGLGAGELFF
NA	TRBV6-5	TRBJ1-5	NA	TGTGCCAGCAGTAAGGGGGGGGGACAGCCCCAGCATTTT	CASSKGGGQPQHF
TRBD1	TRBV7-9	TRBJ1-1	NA	TGTGCCAGCAGCTTAGGTCCGGGACAGGGCCCTGAAGCTTTCTTT	CASSLGPGQGPEAFF
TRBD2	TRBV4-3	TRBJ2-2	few	TGCGCCAGCAGCCAATCGAGCGGGAGGGCCGGGGAGCTGTTTTTT	CASSQSSGRAGELFF
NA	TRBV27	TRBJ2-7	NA	TGTGCCAGCAGTTCCTACTCCACCTACGAGCAGTACTTC	CASSSYSTYEQYF
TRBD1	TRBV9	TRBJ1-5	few	TGTGCCAGCAGCACCGGGACAGGCAATCAGCCCCAGCATTTT	CASSTGTGNQPQHF
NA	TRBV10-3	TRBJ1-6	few	TGTGCCATCAGTGAGGAAGTTCAGAGGACCAATTCACCCCTCCACTTT	CAISEEVQRTNSPLHF
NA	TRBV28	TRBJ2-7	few	TGTGCCAGCAGTTTATTCCCGGGAATCGACGAGCAGTACTTC	CASSLFPGIDEQYF
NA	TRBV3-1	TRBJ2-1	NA	TGTGCCAGCACCTCCTCGACTAGAGGTGAGCAGTTCTTC	CASTSSTRGEQFF
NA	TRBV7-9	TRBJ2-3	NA	TGTGCCAGCAGCCGGATAGCGGCCCCCACAGATACGCAGTATTTT	CASSRIAAPTDTQYF
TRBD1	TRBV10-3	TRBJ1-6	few	TGTGCCATCAGTGAGTTGGGACAGGTTAATTCACCCCTCCACTTT	CAISELGQVNSPLHF
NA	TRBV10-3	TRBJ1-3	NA	TGTGCCATGGGGGGCAGGGAAGGAAACACCATATATTTT	CAMGGREGNTIYF
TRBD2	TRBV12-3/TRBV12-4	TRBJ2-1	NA	TGTGCCAGCAGTTTTTCCCTAGCGGGATACAATGAGCAGTTCTTC	CASSFSLAGYNEQFF